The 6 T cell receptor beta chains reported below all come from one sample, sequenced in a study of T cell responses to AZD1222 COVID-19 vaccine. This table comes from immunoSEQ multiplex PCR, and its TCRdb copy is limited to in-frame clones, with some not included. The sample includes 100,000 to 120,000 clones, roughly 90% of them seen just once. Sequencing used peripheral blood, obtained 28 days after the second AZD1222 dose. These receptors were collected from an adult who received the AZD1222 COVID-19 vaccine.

The CDR3 DNA sequence: TGTGCCAGCAAACCCGCCGCGAGAATATCTAATGAAAAACTGTTTTTT. Translation: CASKPAARISNEKLFF. The genes are TRBV27 and TRBJ1-4; D is uncertain. The ends were cut back, 7 bases at V and 3 bases at J, with 18 bases in the middle. CDR3 size: 16 residues. Germline CDR1 MNHEY, CDR2 SMNVEV (reference sequence).

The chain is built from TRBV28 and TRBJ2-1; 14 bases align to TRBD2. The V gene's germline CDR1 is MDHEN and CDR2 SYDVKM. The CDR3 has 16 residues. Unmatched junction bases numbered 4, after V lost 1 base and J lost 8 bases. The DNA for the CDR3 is TGTGCCAGCAGTTTATCCGGGACTAGCGGGAGCTATGAGCAGTTCTTC. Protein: CASSLSGTSGSYEQFF.

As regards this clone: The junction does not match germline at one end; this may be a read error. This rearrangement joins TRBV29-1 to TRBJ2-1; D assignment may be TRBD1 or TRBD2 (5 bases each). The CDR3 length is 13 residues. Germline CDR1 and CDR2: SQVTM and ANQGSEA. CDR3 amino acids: CSIEGQLVDEQFF. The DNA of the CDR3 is TGCAGCATTGAGGGGCAGCTTGTCGATGAGCAGTTCTTC.

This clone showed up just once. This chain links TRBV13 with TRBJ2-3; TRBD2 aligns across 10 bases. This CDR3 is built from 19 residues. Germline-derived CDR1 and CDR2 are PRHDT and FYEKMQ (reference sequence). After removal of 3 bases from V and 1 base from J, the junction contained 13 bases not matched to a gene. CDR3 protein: CASSLIGLAEIGGTDTQYF. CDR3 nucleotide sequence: TGTGCCAGCAGCTTGATCGGACTAGCGGAAATTGGGGGCACAGATACGCAGTATTTT.

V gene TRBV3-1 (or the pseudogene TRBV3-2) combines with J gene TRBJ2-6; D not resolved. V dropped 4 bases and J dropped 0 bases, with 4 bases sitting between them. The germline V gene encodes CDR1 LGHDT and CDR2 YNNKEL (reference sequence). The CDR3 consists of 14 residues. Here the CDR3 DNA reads TGTGCCAGCAGCCGAACCTCTGGGGCCAACGTCCTGACTTTC. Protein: CASSRTSGANVLTF.

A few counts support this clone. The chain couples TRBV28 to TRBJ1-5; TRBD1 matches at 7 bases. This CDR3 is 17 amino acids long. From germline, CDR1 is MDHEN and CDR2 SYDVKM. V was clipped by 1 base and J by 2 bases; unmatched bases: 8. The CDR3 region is CASSLYGGQLGNQPQHF. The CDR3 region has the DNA TGTGCCAGCAGTTTATATGGGGGACAGTTGGGCAATCAGCCCCAGCATTTT.